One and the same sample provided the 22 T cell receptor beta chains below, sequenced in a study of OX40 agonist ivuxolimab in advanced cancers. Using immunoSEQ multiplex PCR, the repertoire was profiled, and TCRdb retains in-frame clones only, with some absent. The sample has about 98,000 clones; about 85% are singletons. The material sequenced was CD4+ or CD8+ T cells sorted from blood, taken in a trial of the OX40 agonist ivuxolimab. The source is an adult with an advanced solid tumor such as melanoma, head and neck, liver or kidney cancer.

As DNA, the CDR3 is TGTGCCAGTACTAGCAGGGACACAGATACGCAGTATTTT. This gives the protein CASTSRDTDTQYF. The chain recombines TRBV7-9 with TRBJ2-3; D is perhaps TRBD2 (6 bases). The CDR3 runs to 13 residues. CDR1 and CDR2 from the germline V gene are SEHNR and FQNEAQ (reference sequence). Trimming stripped 9 bases from V and 2 bases from J, with 12 bases between.

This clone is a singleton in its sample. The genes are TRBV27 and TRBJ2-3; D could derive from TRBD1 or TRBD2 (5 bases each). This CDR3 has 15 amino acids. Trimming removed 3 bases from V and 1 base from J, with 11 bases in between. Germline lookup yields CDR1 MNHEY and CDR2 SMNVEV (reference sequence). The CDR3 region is CASSLGRARTDTQYF. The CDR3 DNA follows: TGTGCCAGCAGTTTGGGGCGGGCCCGCACAGATACGCAGTATTTT.

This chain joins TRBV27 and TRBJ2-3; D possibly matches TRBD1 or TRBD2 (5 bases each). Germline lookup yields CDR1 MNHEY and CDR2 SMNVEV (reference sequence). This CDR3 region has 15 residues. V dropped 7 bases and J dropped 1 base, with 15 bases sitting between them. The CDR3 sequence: CASTFRDGRTDTQYF. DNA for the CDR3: TGTGCCAGCACCTTCCGGGACGGTCGCACAGATACGCAGTATTTT.

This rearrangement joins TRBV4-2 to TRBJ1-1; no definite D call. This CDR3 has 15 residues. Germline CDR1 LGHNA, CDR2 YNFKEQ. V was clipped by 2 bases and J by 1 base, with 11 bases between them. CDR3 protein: CASSQLRAGNTEAFF. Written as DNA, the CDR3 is TGTGCCAGCAGCCAACTTCGGGCGGGGAACACTGAAGCTTTCTTT.

The CDR3 loop reads CASSIGAYNSNQPQHF. CDR3 nucleotide sequence: TGTGCCAGTAGTATCGGGGCATACAATAGCAATCAGCCCCAGCATTTT. The chain joins TRBV19 to TRBJ1-5, with D tentatively TRBD1 (5 bases). CDR1 is LNHDA, CDR2 SQIVND, per germline (reference sequence). The V end was cut by 3 bases, the J end by 0 bases, with 12 bases between. The CDR3 sequence is 16 residues long.

As DNA, the CDR3 is TGTGCCAGCAGTTTACTAGCGGGAATCTTCTACAATGAGCAGTTCTTC. It specifies CASSLLAGIFYNEQFF. This chain links TRBV7-8 with TRBJ2-1; the match to TRBD2 covers 10 bases. The J segment lost 3 bases and the V segment lost 6 bases, leaving 8 bases of the junction unmatched. The CDR3 is 16 residues long. Looked up from germline, CDR1 is SGHVS and CDR2 is FQNEAQ.

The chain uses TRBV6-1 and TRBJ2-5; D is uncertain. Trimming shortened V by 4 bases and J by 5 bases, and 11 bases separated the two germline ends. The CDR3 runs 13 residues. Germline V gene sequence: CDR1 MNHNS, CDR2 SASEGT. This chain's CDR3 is CASSGVSRETQYF. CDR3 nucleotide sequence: TGTGCCAGCAGTGGTGTATCCAGGGAGACCCAGTACTTC.

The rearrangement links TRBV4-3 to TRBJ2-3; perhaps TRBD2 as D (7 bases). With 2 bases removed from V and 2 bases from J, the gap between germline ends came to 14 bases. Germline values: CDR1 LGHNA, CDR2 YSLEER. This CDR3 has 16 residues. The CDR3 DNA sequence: TGCGCCAGCAGCCAAAGCGGGGCAGGGGTCACAGATACGCAGTATTTT. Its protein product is CASSQSGAGVTDTQYF.

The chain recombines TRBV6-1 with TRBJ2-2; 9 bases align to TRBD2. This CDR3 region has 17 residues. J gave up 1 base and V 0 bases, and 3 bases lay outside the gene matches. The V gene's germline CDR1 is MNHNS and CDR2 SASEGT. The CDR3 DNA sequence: TGTGCCAGCAGTGAAGCGGAACTAGCGGGGAACACCGGGGAGCTGTTTTTT. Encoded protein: CASSEAELAGNTGELFF.

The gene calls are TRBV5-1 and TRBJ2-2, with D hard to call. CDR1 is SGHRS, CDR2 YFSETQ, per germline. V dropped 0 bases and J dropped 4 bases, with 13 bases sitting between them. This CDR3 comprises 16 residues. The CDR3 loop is CASSLDGIASTGELFF. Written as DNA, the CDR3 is TGCGCCAGCAGCTTGGATGGGATCGCATCCACCGGGGAGCTGTTTTTT.

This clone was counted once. The CDR3 DNA sequence: TGCGCCAGCAGCCAACAGGGCCCAAGCTCTGGAAACACCATATATTTT. Translation: CASSQQGPSSGNTIYF. V gene TRBV4-1 combines with J gene TRBJ1-3; possible D gene TRBD1, 5 bases. This CDR3 has 16 residues. Germline loops: CDR1 MGHRA, CDR2 YSYEKL. V dropped 2 bases and J dropped 0 bases, with 11 bases sitting between them.

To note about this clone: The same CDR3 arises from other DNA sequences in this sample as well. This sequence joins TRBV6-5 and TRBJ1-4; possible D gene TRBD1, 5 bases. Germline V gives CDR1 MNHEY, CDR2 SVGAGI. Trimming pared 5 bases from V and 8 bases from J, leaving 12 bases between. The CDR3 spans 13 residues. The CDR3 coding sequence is TGTGCCAGCAGTAGGGGAACGGGGGAAAAACTGTTTTTT. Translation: CASSRGTGEKLFF.

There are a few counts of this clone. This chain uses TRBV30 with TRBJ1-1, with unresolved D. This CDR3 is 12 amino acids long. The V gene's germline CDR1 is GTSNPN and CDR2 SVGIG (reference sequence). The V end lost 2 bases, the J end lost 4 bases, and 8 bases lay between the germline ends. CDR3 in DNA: TGTGCCTGGAGTTTGAGAGGCACTGAAGCTTTCTTT. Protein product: CAWSLRGTEAFF.

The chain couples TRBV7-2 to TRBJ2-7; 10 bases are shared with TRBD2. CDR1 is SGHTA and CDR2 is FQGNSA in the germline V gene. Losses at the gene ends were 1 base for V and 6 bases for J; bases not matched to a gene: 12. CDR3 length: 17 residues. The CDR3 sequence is CASSLGSRTSGQGEQYF. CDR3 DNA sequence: TGTGCCAGCAGCTTAGGGTCTAGGACTAGCGGCCAGGGCGAGCAGTACTTC.

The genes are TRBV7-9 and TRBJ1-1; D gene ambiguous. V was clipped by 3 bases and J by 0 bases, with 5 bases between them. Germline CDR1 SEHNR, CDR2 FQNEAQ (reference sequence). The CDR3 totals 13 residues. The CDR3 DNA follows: TGTGCCAGCAGCTTGAATGTGAACACTGAAGCTTTCTTT. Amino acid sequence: CASSLNVNTEAFF.

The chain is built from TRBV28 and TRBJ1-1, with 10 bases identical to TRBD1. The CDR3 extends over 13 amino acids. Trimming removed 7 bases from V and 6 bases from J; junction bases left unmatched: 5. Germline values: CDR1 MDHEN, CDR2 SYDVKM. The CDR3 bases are TGTGCCAGCAAACGACAGGGGGCGCCTGAAGCTTTCTTT. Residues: CASKRQGAPEAFF.

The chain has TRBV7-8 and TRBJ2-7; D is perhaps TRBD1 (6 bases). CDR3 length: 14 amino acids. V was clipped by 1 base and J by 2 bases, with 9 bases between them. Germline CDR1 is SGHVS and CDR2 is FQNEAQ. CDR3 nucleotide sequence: TGTGCCAGCAGCTTAGAAGGGGGACCCTACGAGCAGTACTTC. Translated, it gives CASSLEGGPYEQYF.

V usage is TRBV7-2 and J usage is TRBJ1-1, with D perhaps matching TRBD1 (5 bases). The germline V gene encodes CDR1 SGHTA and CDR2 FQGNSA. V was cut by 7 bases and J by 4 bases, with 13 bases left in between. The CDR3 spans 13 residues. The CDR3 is CASTRPGGTEAFF. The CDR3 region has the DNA TGTGCCAGCACCAGACCGGGGGGCACTGAAGCTTTCTTT. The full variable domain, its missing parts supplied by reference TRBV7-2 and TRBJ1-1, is GAGVSQSPSNKVTEKGKDVELRCDPISGHTALYWYRQSLGQGLEFLIYFQGNSAPDKSGLPSDRFSAERTGGSVSTLTIQRTQQEDSAVYLCASTRPGGTEAFFGQGTRLTVV.

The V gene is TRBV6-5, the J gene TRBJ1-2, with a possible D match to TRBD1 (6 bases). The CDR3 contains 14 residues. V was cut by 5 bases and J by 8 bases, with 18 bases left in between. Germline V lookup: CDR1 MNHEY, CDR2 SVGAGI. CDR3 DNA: TGTGCCAGCAGTCAGCCGGGCCCCACAGGGGGCTACACCTTC. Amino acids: CASSQPGPTGGYTF.

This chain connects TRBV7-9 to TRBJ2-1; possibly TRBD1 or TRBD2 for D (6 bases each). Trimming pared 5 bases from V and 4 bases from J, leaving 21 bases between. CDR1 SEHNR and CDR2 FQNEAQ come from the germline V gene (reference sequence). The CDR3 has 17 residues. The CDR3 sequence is CASSAWGAELTYNEQFF. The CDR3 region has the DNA TGTGCCAGCAGCGCGTGGGGGGCCGAGCTAACTTACAATGAGCAGTTCTTC.

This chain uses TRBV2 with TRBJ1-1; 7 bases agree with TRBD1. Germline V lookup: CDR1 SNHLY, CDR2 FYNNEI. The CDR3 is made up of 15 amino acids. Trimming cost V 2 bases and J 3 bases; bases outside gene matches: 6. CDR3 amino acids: CASSEQGGADTEAFF. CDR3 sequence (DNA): TGTGCCAGCAGTGAACAGGGGGGCGCTGACACTGAAGCTTTCTTT. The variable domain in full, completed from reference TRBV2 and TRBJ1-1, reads EPEVTQTPSHQVTQMGQEVILRCVPISNHLYFYWYRQILGQKVEFLVSFYNNEISEKSEIFDDQFSVERPDGSNFTLKIRSTKLEDSAMYFCASSEQGGADTEAFFGQGTRLTVV.

In DNA form, the CDR3 reads TGTGCCAGCAGTGAATCACGAAGGCAGGGGGATAACTATGGCTACACCTTC. Amino acid sequence: CASSESRRQGDNYGYTF. The chain links TRBV25-1 to TRBJ1-2; 7 positions match TRBD1. CDR3 length: 17 amino acids. Trimming took 1 base from V and 1 from J; bases not matched to a gene: 9. CDR1 is MGHDK and CDR2 is SYGVNS in the germline V gene.